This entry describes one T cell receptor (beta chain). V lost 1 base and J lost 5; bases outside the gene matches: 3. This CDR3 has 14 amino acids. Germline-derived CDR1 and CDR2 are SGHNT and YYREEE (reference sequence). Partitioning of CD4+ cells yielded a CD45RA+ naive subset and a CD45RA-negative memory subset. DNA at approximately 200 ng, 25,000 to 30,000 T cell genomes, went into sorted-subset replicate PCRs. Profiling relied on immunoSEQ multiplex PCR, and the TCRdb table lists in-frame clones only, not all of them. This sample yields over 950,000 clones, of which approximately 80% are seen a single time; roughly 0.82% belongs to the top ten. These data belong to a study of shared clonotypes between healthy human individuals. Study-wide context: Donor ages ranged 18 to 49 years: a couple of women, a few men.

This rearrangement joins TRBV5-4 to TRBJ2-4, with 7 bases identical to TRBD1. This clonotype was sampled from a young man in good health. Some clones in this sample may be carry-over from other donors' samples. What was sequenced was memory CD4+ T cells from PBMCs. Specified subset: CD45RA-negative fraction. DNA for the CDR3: TGTGCCAGCAGCTTGAGGACAGGAGAAAACATTCAGTACTTC. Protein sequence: CASSLRTGENIQYF.